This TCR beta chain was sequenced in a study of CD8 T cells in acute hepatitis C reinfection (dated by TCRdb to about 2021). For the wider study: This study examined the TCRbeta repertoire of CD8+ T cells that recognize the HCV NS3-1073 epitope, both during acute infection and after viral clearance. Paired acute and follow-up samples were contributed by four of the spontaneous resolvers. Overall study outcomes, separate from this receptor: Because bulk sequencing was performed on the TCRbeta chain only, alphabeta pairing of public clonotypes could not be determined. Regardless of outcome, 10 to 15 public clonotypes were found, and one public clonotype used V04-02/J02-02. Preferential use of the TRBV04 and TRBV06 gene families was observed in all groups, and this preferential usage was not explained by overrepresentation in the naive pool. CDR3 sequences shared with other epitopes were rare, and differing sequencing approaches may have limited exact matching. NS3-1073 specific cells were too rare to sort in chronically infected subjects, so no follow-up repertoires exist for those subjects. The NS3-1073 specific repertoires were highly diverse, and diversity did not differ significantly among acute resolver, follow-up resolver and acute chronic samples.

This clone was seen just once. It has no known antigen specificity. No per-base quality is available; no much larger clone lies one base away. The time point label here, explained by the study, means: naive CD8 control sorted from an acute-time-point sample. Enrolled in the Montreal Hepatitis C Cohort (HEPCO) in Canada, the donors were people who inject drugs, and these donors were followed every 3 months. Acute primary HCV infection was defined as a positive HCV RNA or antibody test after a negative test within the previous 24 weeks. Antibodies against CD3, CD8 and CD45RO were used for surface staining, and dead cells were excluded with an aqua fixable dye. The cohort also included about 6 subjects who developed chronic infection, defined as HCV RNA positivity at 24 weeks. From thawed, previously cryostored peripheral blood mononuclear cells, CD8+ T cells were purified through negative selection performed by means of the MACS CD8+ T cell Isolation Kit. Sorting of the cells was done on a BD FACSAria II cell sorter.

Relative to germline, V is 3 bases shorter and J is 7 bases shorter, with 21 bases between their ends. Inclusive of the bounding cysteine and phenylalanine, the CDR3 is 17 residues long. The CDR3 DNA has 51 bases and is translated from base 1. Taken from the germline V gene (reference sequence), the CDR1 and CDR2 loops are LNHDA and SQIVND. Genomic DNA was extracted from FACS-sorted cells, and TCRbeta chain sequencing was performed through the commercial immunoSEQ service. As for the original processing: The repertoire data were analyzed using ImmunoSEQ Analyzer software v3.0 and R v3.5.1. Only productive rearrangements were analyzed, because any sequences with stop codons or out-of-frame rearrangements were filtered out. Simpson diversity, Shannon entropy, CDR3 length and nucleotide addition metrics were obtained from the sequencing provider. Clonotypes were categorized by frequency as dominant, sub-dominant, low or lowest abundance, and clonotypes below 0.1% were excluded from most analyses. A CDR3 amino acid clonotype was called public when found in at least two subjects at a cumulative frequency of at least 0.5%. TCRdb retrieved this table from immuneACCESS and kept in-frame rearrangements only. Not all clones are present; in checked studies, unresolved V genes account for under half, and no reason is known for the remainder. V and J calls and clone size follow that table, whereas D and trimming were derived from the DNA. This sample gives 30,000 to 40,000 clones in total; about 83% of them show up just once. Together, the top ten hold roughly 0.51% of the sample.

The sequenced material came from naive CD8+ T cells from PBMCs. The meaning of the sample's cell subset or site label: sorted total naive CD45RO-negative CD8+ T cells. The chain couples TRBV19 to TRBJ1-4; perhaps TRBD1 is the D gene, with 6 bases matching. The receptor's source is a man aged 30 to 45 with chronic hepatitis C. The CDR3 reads CASSIFGAGEEGEKLFF. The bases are TGTGCCAGTAGTATTTTCGGGGCAGGGGAAGAGGGTGAAAAACTGTTTTTT.